Presented here are 20 T cell receptor beta chains from one specimen sequenced in a study of blood T cells in healthy people across ages. Together with a sample-barcoded 5' primer, a J-beta primer mix was included in a second PCR lasting about 7 to 11 cycles. One entry per CDR3 protein results from TCRdb running MiXCR on the 5' RACE reads. This sample has about 970,000 distinct CDR3 sequences, with roughly half found just once. The sequencing sample was made of blood. The source is a woman in her sixties or seventies in good health.

The V call is TRBV5-1, the J call TRBJ2-7, with 7 nucleotides matching TRBD1. CDR1 and CDR2 from the germline V gene are SGHRS and YFSETQ. The V and J ends lost 0 bases and 4 bases, in that order; junction bases with no gene match: 7. The CDR3 runs to 15 residues. The CDR3 spells CASSLGPLQGYEQYF. In DNA form, the CDR3 reads TGCGCCAGCAGCTTGGGGCCATTACAGGGGTACGAGCAGTACTTC.

This rearrangement joins TRBV7-2 to TRBJ2-3, with D perhaps TRBD2 (6 bases). Germline-derived CDR1 and CDR2 are SGHTA and FQGNSA. This CDR3 spans 16 amino acids. Trimming left V 2 bases short and J 2 bases short, with 14 bases between. This CDR3 reads CASSLSRAGYTDTQYF. The DNA for the CDR3 is TGTGCCAGCAGCTTAAGTCGGGCGGGGTACACAGATACGCAGTATTTT.

The chain uses TRBV30 and TRBJ2-5, with D possibly matching TRBD2 (5 bases). V was trimmed by 1 base and J by 2 bases, leaving 8 bases between them. Germline V CDR1 and CDR2: GTSNPN, SVGIG (reference sequence). The CDR3 extends over 13 amino acids. CDR3 sequence (DNA): TGTGCCTGGAGTGGGGAGAATCAAGAGACCCAGTACTTC. It yields the protein CAWSGENQETQYF.

V gene TRBV2 combines with J gene TRBJ2-3, with 7 bases that match TRBD1. V was pared by 6 bases and J by 0 bases, with 12 bases of the junction left unmatched. CDR3 length: 17 residues. Germline CDR1 SNHLY, CDR2 FYNNEI. CDR3: CASRKTGISSSTDTQYF. The CDR3 nucleotides are TGTGCCAGCAGAAAGACAGGGATCTCTTCTAGCACAGATACGCAGTATTTT.

This clonotype has a handful of counts. The rearrangement links TRBV29-1 to TRBJ2-1, with no clear D. This CDR3 is 12 amino acids long. Germline-derived CDR1 and CDR2 are SQVTM and ANQGSEA. The CDR3 here is CSLTEAYNEQFF. DNA of the CDR3: TGCAGTTTGACCGAGGCCTACAATGAGCAGTTCTTC.

This clonotype has a handful of counts. V usage is TRBV25-1 and J usage is TRBJ2-7, with a possible D match to TRBD2 (7 bases). Germline loops: CDR1 MGHDK, CDR2 SYGVNS. V lost 6 bases, J lost 7 bases, and 16 bases lay in between. The CDR3 is 13 residues long. The CDR3 sequence: CASRDGGAREQYF. CDR3 sequence (DNA): TGTGCCAGCAGAGATGGGGGGGCTAGGGAGCAGTACTTC.

J is TRBJ2-7 and V is TRBV27; D perhaps matches TRBD2 (6 bases). Germline CDR1 MNHEY, CDR2 SMNVEV (reference sequence). This CDR3 has 16 residues. V lost 3 bases and J 7 bases, leaving 22 bases between the germline ends. The CDR3 sequence: CASSFSDYTGPLEQYF. CDR3 DNA sequence: TGTGCCAGCAGTTTTTCGGACTACACCGGTCCTCTGGAGCAGTACTTC.

The chain uses TRBV5-6 and TRBJ2-7; D remains ambiguous. The DNA matches TRBJ2-5 better at its end, which makes the J call doubtful. The CDR3 is 14 residues long. Germline CDR1 reads SGHDT; CDR2 reads YYEEEE. As DNA, the CDR3 is TGTGCCAGCATCTTTCGAACTAAGCAAGAGACCCAGTACTTC. It encodes CASIFRTKQETQYF.

The chain is built from TRBV30 and TRBJ2-7; D unresolved. Trimming stripped 1 base from V and 5 bases from J, with 6 bases between. This CDR3 spans 11 amino acids. Germline CDR1 is GTSNPN and CDR2 is SVGIG (reference sequence). The CDR3 is CAWSAVNEQYF. CDR3 nucleotide sequence: TGTGCCTGGAGTGCCGTGAACGAGCAGTACTTC.

The V and J genes are TRBV10-3 and TRBJ2-3; D perhaps matches TRBD2 (5 bases). This CDR3 region has 15 residues. The V gene lost 3 bases and the J gene lost 3 bases, with 13 bases spanning the gap. The germline gives CDR1 ENHRY, CDR2 SYGVKD. This CDR3 reads CAISEGGGSTDTQYF. The CDR3, as DNA: TGTGCCATCAGTGAAGGAGGAGGATCAACAGATACGCAGTATTTT.

The V gene is TRBV15, the J gene TRBJ2-4, with 7 bases fitting TRBD2. With the DNA end fitting TRBJ2-7 better, the J assignment may be wrong. The V gene's germline CDR1 is LNHNV and CDR2 YYDKDF (reference sequence). The CDR3 is 15 residues long. The CDR3 reads CATRNRWEGPCEQYF. The DNA for the CDR3 is TGTGCCACCAGAAATAGGTGGGAGGGCCCTTGCGAGCAGTACTTC.

CDR3 in DNA: TGTGCCAGCAGCGACAGGACGGACGATAATTCACCCCTCCACTTT. Translating gives CASSDRTDDNSPLHF. The V gene is TRBV7-2, the J gene TRBJ1-6, with a weak D call TRBD1 (6 bases). Per germline, CDR1 SGHTA and CDR2 FQGNSA. The CDR3 has 15 residues. The V and J ends lost 5 bases and 5 bases respectively, with 13 bases between them.

The V gene is TRBV20-1, the J gene TRBJ2-7; 7 nucleotides match TRBD2. V lost 0 bases to trimming and J lost 0 bases; unmatched junction nucleotides: 8. The CDR3 has 16 residues. The germline V gene has CDR1 DFQATT and CDR2 SNEGSKA (reference sequence). The CDR3 here is CSARDVIAGSSYEQYF. In nucleotides, the CDR3 is TGCAGTGCTAGAGATGTGATAGCGGGTAGCTCCTACGAGCAGTACTTC.

This sequence joins TRBV12-3 or TRBV12-4 and TRBJ1-4; 9 bases are a match to TRBD1. V was pared by 3 bases and J by 7 bases, with 6 bases of the junction left unmatched. CDR3 length: 15 residues. Here the CDR3 reads CASSFRGTGSEKLFF. CDR3 nucleotides: TGTGCCAGCAGTTTCCGCGGGACAGGGAGTGAAAAACTGTTTTTT.

This clonotype was detected a few times. The rearrangement uses TRBV10-2 and TRBJ1-5; perhaps TRBD1 as D (6 bases). The CDR3 is made up of 13 amino acids. The germline CDR1 and CDR2 sequences are WSHSY and SAAADI. The CDR3 protein is CASGTSKRQPQHF. In DNA, the CDR3 is TGCGCTAGCGGGACATCCAAGAGACAGCCCCAGCATTTT.

This clonotype was detected only a few times. DNA for the CDR3: TGTGCCAGCAGCTTAGTCAGGGACAGATCGTACGAGCAGTACTTC. Its protein product is CASSLVRDRSYEQYF. This sequence joins TRBV7-2 and TRBJ2-4; 7 nucleotides match TRBD1. The DNA end lines up better with TRBJ2-7; the J call may be wrong. This CDR3 spans 15 amino acids. CDR1 and CDR2 (germline): SGHTA, FQGNSA.

This clonotype showed up just a few times. The chain employs TRBV29-1 and TRBJ2-1; unclear D gene. The J call may be in error: the DNA end matches TRBJ2-7 better. From germline, CDR1 is SQVTM and CDR2 ANQGSEA. The CDR3 loop spans 11 amino acids. This chain's CDR3 is CSVVAYNEQYF. The CDR3 DNA follows: TGCAGCGTTGTGGCCTACAATGAGCAGTACTTC.

V usage is TRBV10-3 and J usage is TRBJ2-7; no firm D call. This CDR3 comprises 11 residues. Germline lookup yields CDR1 ENHRY and CDR2 SYGVKD. V shed 4 bases and J shed 3 bases, with 4 bases lying between them. This CDR3 reads CAISGGYEQYF. CDR3 DNA: TGTGCCATCAGTGGTGGCTACGAGCAGTACTTC.

The V call is TRBV7-9, the J call TRBJ1-2, with D unresolved. CDR3 size: 12 residues. Germline V lookup: CDR1 SEHNR, CDR2 FQNEAQ (reference sequence). V lost 6 bases, J lost 8 bases, and 13 bases lay in between. The CDR3 here is CASRPQEYGYTF. CDR3 sequence (DNA): TGTGCCAGCAGGCCCCAGGAATACGGCTACACCTTC.

The chain combines TRBV15 with TRBJ2-3, with D uncertain. The CDR3 runs 14 residues. Trimming pared 0 bases from V and 10 bases from J, leaving 14 bases between. Germline V gives CDR1 LNHNV, CDR2 YYDKDF (reference sequence). The CDR3 region has the DNA TGTGCCACCAGCAGAGATCCCGGCGAGAATCCGCAGTATTTT. It encodes CATSRDPGENPQYF.